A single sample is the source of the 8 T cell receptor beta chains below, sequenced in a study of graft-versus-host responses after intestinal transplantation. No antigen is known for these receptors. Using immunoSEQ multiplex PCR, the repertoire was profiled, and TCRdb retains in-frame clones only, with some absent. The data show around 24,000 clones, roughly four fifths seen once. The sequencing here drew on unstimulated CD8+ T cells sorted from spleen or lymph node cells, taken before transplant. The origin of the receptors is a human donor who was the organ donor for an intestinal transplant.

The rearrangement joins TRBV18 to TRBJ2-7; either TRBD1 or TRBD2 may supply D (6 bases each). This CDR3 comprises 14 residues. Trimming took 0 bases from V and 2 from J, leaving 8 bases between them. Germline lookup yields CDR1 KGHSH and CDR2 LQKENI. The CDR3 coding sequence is TGTGCCAGCTCACCACCAAGGGGGGCCTACGAGCAGTACTTC. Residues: CASSPPRGAYEQYF. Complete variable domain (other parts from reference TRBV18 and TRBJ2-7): NAGVMQNPRHLVRRRGQEARLRCSPMKGHSHVYWYRQLPEEGLKFMVYLQKENIIDESGMPKERFSAEFPKEGPSILRIQQVVRGDSAAYFCASSPPRGAYEQYFGPGTRLTVT.

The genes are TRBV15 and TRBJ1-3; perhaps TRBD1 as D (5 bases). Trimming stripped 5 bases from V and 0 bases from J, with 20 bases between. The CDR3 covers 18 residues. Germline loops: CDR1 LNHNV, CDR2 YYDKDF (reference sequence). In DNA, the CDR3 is TGTGCCACCAGCCCTTATCCAGCGGGGGACCGCTCTGGAAACACCATATATTTT. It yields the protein CATSPYPAGDRSGNTIYF.

The CDR3 loop reads CASSRISSSLWEQFF. CDR3 coding DNA: TGTGCCAGCAGCCGAATTTCGTCCAGCCTTTGGGAGCAGTTCTTC. The chain carries TRBV5-5 and TRBJ2-1; D unclear. Trimming took 4 bases from V and 10 from J, leaving 21 bases between them. The CDR3 has 15 residues. Per the germline V gene, CDR1 is SGHKS and CDR2 is YYEKEE (reference sequence).

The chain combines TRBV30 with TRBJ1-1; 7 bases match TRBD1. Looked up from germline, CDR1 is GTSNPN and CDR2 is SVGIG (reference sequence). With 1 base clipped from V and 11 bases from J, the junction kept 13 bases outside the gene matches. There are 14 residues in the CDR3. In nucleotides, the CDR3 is TGTGCCTGGAGTGGAGACAGGGCCCCCCATGAGGCTTTCTTT. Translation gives CAWSGDRAPHEAFF.

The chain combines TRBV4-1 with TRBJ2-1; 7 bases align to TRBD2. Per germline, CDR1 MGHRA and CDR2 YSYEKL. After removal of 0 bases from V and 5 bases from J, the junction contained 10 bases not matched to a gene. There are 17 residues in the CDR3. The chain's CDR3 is CASSQEIGRELNNEQFF. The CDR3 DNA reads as TGCGCCAGCAGCCAAGAAATAGGGCGGGAGTTGAACAATGAGCAGTTCTTC.

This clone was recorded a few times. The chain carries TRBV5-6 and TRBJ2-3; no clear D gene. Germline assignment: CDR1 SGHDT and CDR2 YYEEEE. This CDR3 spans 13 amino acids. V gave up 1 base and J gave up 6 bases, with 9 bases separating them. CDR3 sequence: CASSLSPGDTQYF. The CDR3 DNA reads TGTGCCAGCAGCTTGAGCCCCGGCGATACGCAGTATTTT.

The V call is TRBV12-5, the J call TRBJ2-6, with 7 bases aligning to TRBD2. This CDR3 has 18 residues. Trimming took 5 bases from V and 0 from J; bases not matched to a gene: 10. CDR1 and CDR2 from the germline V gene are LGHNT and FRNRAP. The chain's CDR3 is CASGPSAGDFSGANVLTF. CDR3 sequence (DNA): TGTGCTAGTGGTCCCTCTGCGGGGGACTTCTCTGGGGCCAACGTCCTGACTTTC.

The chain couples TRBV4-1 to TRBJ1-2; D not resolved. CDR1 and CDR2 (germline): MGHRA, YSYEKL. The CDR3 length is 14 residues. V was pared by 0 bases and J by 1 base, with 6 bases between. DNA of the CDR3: TGCGCCAGCAGCCAAGATTTGGTTAACTATGGCTACACCTTC. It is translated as CASSQDLVNYGYTF.